The entry below gives a single T cell receptor (beta chain) sequence along with its context. Its matching antigen is unknown. The data were obtained in a study of Ad26.COV2.S vaccination and SARS-CoV-2 variants. The repertoire was sequenced with immunoSEQ multiplex PCR; TCRdb's copy has only in-frame clones and lacks some. The sample yields about 400,000 clones, 80% to 90% seen once. The treatment: around 19 received Ad26.COV2.S at low or high dose, single or two shots; roughly five received placebo; per-sample allocation not given. Repertoires come from day 63 after the first vaccine or placebo injection. The donor's status was that of an adult aged 18-55 years in Boston. Expressing Wuhan-strain SARS-CoV-2 spike, an Ad26 vector served as the vaccine. General observations from the study: Vaccinees displayed broader spike-specific TCR repertoires than placebo recipients.

Per the germline V gene, CDR1 is MDHEN and CDR2 is SYDVKM. Trimming left V 6 bases short and J 2 bases short, with 17 bases between. This CDR3 comprises 15 residues. The specimen comprised peripheral blood, sampled in a trial of Ad26.COV2.S vaccine versus placebo. The clonotype originates from a person aged 18-65 years who received the Ad26.COV2.S COVID-19 vaccine or a placebo. V usage is TRBV28 and J usage is TRBJ2-7, with D possibly TRBD1 on 6 matching bases. The CDR3 loop reads CASSFRGGYTYEQYF. CDR3 in DNA: TGTGCCAGCAGCTTCCGAGGGGGTTATACCTACGAGCAGTACTTC.